This T cell receptor (beta chain) was sequenced for a study of T cell responses to AZD1222 COVID-19 vaccine. A note on this clone: The antigen remains unidentified.

V lost 7 bases, J lost 2 bases, and 15 bases stayed unmatched. The CDR3 extends over 19 amino acids. General study results and limits: Among the donors, most were white British and more were female, and clonal diversity was possibly underestimated. Reportedly, close to half of spike-specific TCRs are directed against unmutated variant regions. Repertoire sampling occurred only after the peak T cell response. Spike-wide vaccine-associated CD4 TCRs dominated at 160-218 and 743-854.

Method: immunoSEQ multiplex PCR; TCRdb's copy keeps in-frame clones and lacks some. The table lists roughly 150,000 clones, approximately 93% of them singletons. The chain couples TRBV6-7 to TRBJ1-5, with 12 nucleotides matching TRBD1. TRBV6-7 is an ORF; its function is uncertain. This specimen was peripheral blood, taken 28 days after the second AZD1222 dose. This TCR came from an adult who received the AZD1222 COVID-19 vaccine. The CDR3 is CASNLAGTGGCRGNQPQHF. CDR3 sequence (DNA): TGTGCCAGCAACCTTGCCGGGACAGGGGGCTGTCGGGGCAATCAGCCCCAGCATTTT.